This T cell receptor beta chain was found in a study of T cells in Graves' hyperthyroidism and ophthalmopathy. Concerning this clonotype itself: Its antigen is unidentified.

V shed 3 bases and J 4 bases; nucleotides not matched to a gene: 12. CDR3 length: 18 residues. Germline CDR1 reads MNHNS; CDR2 reads SASEGT. With duration under 3 months, ophthalmopathy was active: Clinical Activity Score at least 3, NOSPECS at least 4. Each diagnosis was grounded in clinical symptoms, serum thyroxine and TRAb, thyroid ultrasound, and orbital computed tomography. Isolation of PBMCs was performed on around 9.8 ml fresh peripheral blood. Regarding the study as a whole: Clonotypes that were expanded in thyroid above 0.001 mostly appeared in blood too.

TCR beta CDR3 regions were amplified from RNA. First-round RT-PCR with HTBI primers amplified the TCR CDR3 region. TCRdb reprocessed the multiplex PCR reads via MiXCR and lists one record per CDR3 protein. The sample includes 240,000 or so distinct CDR3 sequences, roughly 15% of them seen just once. The origin of this receptor is a woman younger than 35 with Graves' ophthalmopathy. V usage is TRBV6-1 and J usage is TRBJ1-5; the match to TRBD1 covers 10 bases. Sequencing was done on a sample of blood. As DNA, the CDR3 is TGTGCCAGCAGTGACGGGACAGGGGCATGGGCACTAAATCAGCCCCAGCATTTT. Its translation is CASSDGTGAWALNQPQHF.